This passage covers 8 T cell receptor beta chains from one sample sequenced in a study of T cell changes during pregnancy in multiple sclerosis (dated by TCRdb to between 2017 and 2020). The method was the immunoSEQ multiplex PCR assay. TCRdb provides this immuneACCESS table in a form limited to in-frame rearrangements. Some clones are lacking; in checked studies, under half of them reflect an unresolved V gene, and why the rest are absent is not known. The sample has tens of thousands of clones on record, around 90% of them singletons. In total, the top ten clones hold 1% to 1.5% of the sample. The specimen comprised CD4+ T cells from peripheral blood mononuclear cells, sampled in the second trimester of pregnancy. Every receptor here comes from a female donor with multiple sclerosis, enrolled in a pregnancy study.

The genes are TRBV28 and TRBJ2-7; TRBD2 aligns across 10 bases. CDR1 MDHEN and CDR2 SYDVKM come from the germline V gene. This CDR3 contains 14 residues. V shed 2 bases, J shed 9 bases, and the junction held 7 bases outside the gene matches. CDR3 bases: TGTGCCAGCAGTTTAAGCGGGAGGGCCGTTGGGCAGTACTTC. As protein: CASSLSGRAVGQYF.

The chain employs TRBV21-1 and TRBJ1-1; TRBD1, as called in the table, went unchecked against the DNA. TRBV21-1 corresponds to a pseudogene. The CDR3 runs 13 residues. The CDR3: CASSLTGTDEAFF. In DNA, the CDR3 is TGTGCCAGCAGCCTGACAGGAACCGATGAAGCTTTCTTT.

V gene TRBV5-1 combines with J gene TRBJ2-7; D uncertain. The CDR3 has 12 amino acids. V was pared by 3 bases and J by 2 bases, with 6 bases between. The V gene's germline CDR1 is SGHRS and CDR2 YFSETQ. CDR3 bases: TGCGCCAGCAGCTCCAACACCTACGAGCAGTACTTC. Protein: CASSSNTYEQYF.

The chain joins TRBV13 to TRBJ2-3; 8 bases agree with TRBD2. Germline-derived CDR1 and CDR2 are PRHDT and FYEKMQ (reference sequence). The CDR3 is 18 amino acids. V gave up 3 bases and J gave up 0 bases; unmatched junction bases: 11. CDR3 nucleotides: TGTGCCAGCAGCTTCCGGCGGGAGGCCCAGTCTAGCACAGATACGCAGTATTTT. Translating it yields CASSFRREAQSSTDTQYF.

J is TRBJ1-1 and V is TRBV7-9; D unclear. The CDR3 has 15 amino acids. Trimming removed 0 bases from V and 2 bases from J, with 10 bases in between. Germline V lookup: CDR1 SEHNR, CDR2 FQNEAQ (reference sequence). The CDR3 spells CASSLALDLNTEAFF. CDR3 nucleotides: TGTGCCAGCAGCTTAGCGCTAGATTTAAACACTGAAGCTTTCTTT.

This chain connects TRBV5-1 to TRBJ2-1; D might be TRBD1 (5 bases). CDR3 length equals 16 residues. Trimming removed 4 bases from V and 5 bases from J, with 19 bases in between. Germline V gene lookup returns CDR1 SGHRS and CDR2 YFSETQ. The CDR3 nucleotides are TGCGCCAGCAGCACGAAGGGGAAAAAACCTGACAATGAGCAGTTCTTC. Translating it yields CASSTKGKKPDNEQFF.

This rearrangement joins TRBV27 to TRBJ1-5; TRBD1 might be the D (6 bases). Trimming removed 5 bases from V and 4 bases from J, with 12 bases in between. Germline assignment: CDR1 MNHEY and CDR2 SMNVEV (reference sequence). This CDR3 has 14 residues. The CDR3 region is CASSQGSGNQPQHF. The CDR3 nucleotides read TGTGCCAGCAGTCAGGGGTCAGGTAATCAGCCCCAGCATTTT.

The chain employs TRBV2 and TRBJ2-4; TRBD1 is a possible D gene (5 bases). The CDR3 loop spans 19 amino acids. Germline CDR1 reads SNHLY; CDR2 reads FYNNEI. Trimming removed 2 bases at V and 1 base at J, with 21 bases between. This CDR3 is CASSERGMALPRAKNIQYF. The CDR3 nucleotides read TGTGCCAGCAGTGAAAGGGGCATGGCCCTACCTCGGGCCAAAAACATTCAGTACTTC.